Below, 27 T cell receptor beta chains from the same sample are listed, as sequenced in a study of blood T cell repertoires in COVID-19 (dated by TCRdb to the early 2020s). The method was the immunoSEQ multiplex PCR assay. The clones in this table, taken by TCRdb from immuneACCESS, are in-frame only. Not every clone is retained; where verified, under half of the shortfall comes from an unresolved V gene, and the cause of the rest is unknown. The sample table lists around 68,000 clones, around four fifths of them with a count of one. In total, the top ten clones hold roughly 12% of the sample. The sample was peripheral blood. The receptor set was obtained from a human donor in a cohort sampled during active COVID-19.

The chain uses TRBV6-6 and TRBJ1-6; D unresolved. CDR1 MNHNY and CDR2 SVGAGI come from the germline V gene (reference sequence). Trimming removed 4 bases at V and 12 bases at J, with 10 bases between. The CDR3 totals 12 residues. The CDR3 protein is CASSSAIEPLHF. DNA of the CDR3: TGTGCCAGCAGTTCCGCTATCGAACCCCTCCACTTT.

The gene calls are TRBV6-5 and TRBJ1-2; D is perhaps TRBD1 (6 bases). Germline CDR1 and CDR2: MNHEY and SVGAGI. The CDR3 runs 13 residues. The germline V and J ends were trimmed by 6 bases and 7 bases, with 15 bases remaining between them. CDR3 loop: CASRDRGEGGYTF. The CDR3 DNA sequence: TGTGCCAGCAGGGACAGAGGGGAGGGTGGCTACACCTTC.

V is TRBV5-1 and J is TRBJ1-5; 8 positions match TRBD1. Germline V CDR1 and CDR2: SGHRS, YFSETQ. The V gene end was trimmed by 4 bases and the J gene end by 4 bases; junction bases not matched to a gene: 4. CDR3 size: 14 residues. CDR3 sequence (DNA): TGCGCCAGCAGCCCCTGGACAGGGAATCAGCCCCAGCATTTT. It translates to CASSPWTGNQPQHF.

This clone appeared a single time. The chain has TRBV18 and TRBJ1-1, with D possibly matching TRBD1 (5 bases). This CDR3 has 15 residues. Per the germline V gene, CDR1 is KGHSH and CDR2 is LQKENI. The V gene lost 0 bases and the J gene lost 7 bases, with 15 bases spanning the gap. The CDR3 region is CASSPPTATTVEAFF. CDR3 DNA sequence: TGTGCCAGCTCACCACCGACAGCCACCACGGTTGAAGCTTTCTTT.

V gene TRBV7-2 combines with J gene TRBJ1-1; 7 bases align to TRBD1. The V gene end was trimmed by 5 bases and the J gene end by 6 bases; junction bases not matched to a gene: 6. The germline gives CDR1 SGHTA, CDR2 FQGNSA. This CDR3 is 13 amino acids long. CDR3: CASSPRQGPEAFF. CDR3 sequence (DNA): TGTGCCAGCAGCCCTAGACAGGGACCTGAAGCTTTCTTT.

J is TRBJ2-3 and V is TRBV7-2; 12 bases align to TRBD2. The CDR3 contains 15 residues. CDR1 is SGHTA, CDR2 FQGNSA, per germline. Trimming took 5 bases from V and 7 from J; bases not matched to a gene: 7. For the CDR3, the DNA is TGTGCCAGCAGCCCTAGCGGGGGGGCCGTAAATACGCAGTATTTT. Translation gives CASSPSGGAVNTQYF.

This clone was seen a handful of times. The chain has TRBV7-9 and TRBJ2-2; 8 bases match TRBD1. The CDR3 is 15 amino acids. With V trimmed by 9 bases and J by 1 base, 7 bases remained unmatched. CDR1 and CDR2 from the germline V gene are SEHNR and FQNEAQ (reference sequence). DNA for the CDR3: TGTGCCAGTCCTCGCGGGACAGGGAACACCGGGGAGCTGTTTTTT. Translation: CASPRGTGNTGELFF. Complete variable domain (other parts from reference TRBV7-9 and TRBJ2-2): DTGVSQNPRHKITKRGQNVTFRCDPISEHNRLYWYRQTLGQGPEFLTYFQNEAQLEKSRLLSDRFSAERPKGSFSTLEIQRTEQGDSAMYLCASPRGTGNTGELFFGEGSRLTVL.

In this sample, this clone turned up once. The chain has TRBV3-1 (or the pseudogene TRBV3-2) and TRBJ2-5; maybe TRBD1 (6 bases). This CDR3 spans 15 amino acids. The V gene's germline CDR1 is LGHDT and CDR2 YNNKEL (reference sequence). Trimming pared 6 bases from V and 2 bases from J, leaving 16 bases between. CDR3 in amino acids: CASSRRQDWQETQYF. CDR3 nucleotide sequence: TGTGCCAGCAGTCGCCGACAGGATTGGCAAGAGACCCAGTACTTC.

The V gene is TRBV10-3, the J gene TRBJ1-2; the match to TRBD1 covers 8 bases. Germline CDR1 is ENHRY and CDR2 is SYGVKD. The V segment lost 7 bases and the J segment 3 bases; nucleotides outside the gene matches: 10. The CDR3 spans 15 residues. CDR3 nucleotides: TGTGCCATCATCCCGGACAGGGTCGGTGACTATGGCTACACCTTC. This encodes CAIIPDRVGDYGYTF.

The chain recombines TRBV14 with TRBJ1-2; possible D gene TRBD1, 5 bases. The germline V and J ends were trimmed by 0 bases and 8 bases, with 13 bases remaining between them. This CDR3 comprises 14 residues. The germline CDR1 and CDR2 sequences are SGHDN and FVKESK. The CDR3 protein is CASSQEAGWGGYTF. The CDR3 DNA is TGTGCCAGCAGCCAAGAGGCGGGGTGGGGCGGCTACACCTTC.

This chain joins TRBV5-1 and TRBJ2-2, with D possibly TRBD2 on 5 matching bases. This CDR3 spans 15 amino acids. Trimming took off 1 base at V and 7 bases at J, with 14 bases between the two ends. Germline assignment: CDR1 SGHRS and CDR2 YFSETQ. The CDR3 is CASSLPSYGGGELFF. The CDR3 region has the DNA TGCGCCAGCAGCTTGCCGTCCTATGGAGGCGGGGAGCTGTTTTTT.

On this clone itself: Because the CDR3's place on the DNA is in doubt, the DNA is left out and the CDR3 is given as listed by TCRdb. J is TRBJ2-7 and V is TRBV28; the table's D call, TRBD2, was not checked against the DNA. The CDR3 length is 15 residues, termini included. The germline V gene encodes CDR1 MDHEN and CDR2 SYDVKM. The CDR3 here is CASSSSGEGTYEQYV.

This clone was seen just once. The chain uses TRBV12-3 or TRBV12-4 and TRBJ1-1; 10 bases align to TRBD1. The V gene end was trimmed by 6 bases and the J gene end by 6 bases; junction bases not matched to a gene: 4. The CDR3 runs 13 residues. CDR3 nucleotide sequence: TGTGCCAGCAGACTGACAGGGGGCTCTGAAGCTTTCTTT. It specifies CASRLTGGSEAFF.

This clone has just a few counts. The chain joins TRBV4-1 to TRBJ2-1; 9 bases map to TRBD2. Germline CDR1 is MGHRA and CDR2 is YSYEKL. The trim removed 3 bases at V and 4 bases at J, leaving 10 bases unmatched. This CDR3 is built from 17 residues. The CDR3 protein is CASSQGPASGAYNEQFF. The CDR3 bases are TGCGCCAGCAGCCAGGGACCTGCTAGCGGGGCGTACAATGAGCAGTTCTTC.

The J gene is TRBJ1-2, the V gene TRBV27; D unclear. V shed 0 bases and J shed 0 bases, with 8 bases lying between them. The CDR3 runs 15 residues. The germline gives CDR1 MNHEY, CDR2 SMNVEV (reference sequence). The chain's CDR3 is CASSLSPGTNYGYTF. The CDR3 region has the DNA TGTGCCAGCAGTTTATCTCCAGGAACTAACTATGGCTACACCTTC.

The chain combines TRBV19 with TRBJ2-3; TRBD1 matches at 8 bases. This CDR3 contains 16 residues. Germline V lookup: CDR1 LNHDA, CDR2 SQIVND (reference sequence). J gave up 3 bases and V 4 bases, and 9 bases lay outside the gene matches. CDR3 amino acids: CASSRWTGLRTDTQYF. The CDR3 DNA follows: TGTGCCAGTAGTAGATGGACAGGGCTTAGGACAGATACGCAGTATTTT. Filled out from reference TRBV19 and TRBJ2-3, the complete variable domain reads DGGITQSPKYLFRKEGQNVTLSCEQNLNHDAMYWYRQDPGQGLRLIYYSQIVNDFQKGDIAEGYSVSREKKESFPLTVTSAQKNPTAFYLCASSRWTGLRTDTQYFGPGTRLTVL.

The rearrangement uses TRBV29-1 and TRBJ2-1; TRBD2 aligns across 11 bases. The J segment lost 5 bases and the V segment lost 3 bases, leaving 6 bases of the junction unmatched. This CDR3 is 15 amino acids long. Germline V gene sequence: CDR1 SQVTM, CDR2 ANQGSEA. The CDR3 reads CSVEGLAELNNEQFF. Here the CDR3 DNA reads TGCAGCGTTGAGGGACTAGCGGAACTCAACAATGAGCAGTTCTTC.

The CDR3 nucleotides are TGTGCCAGCAGTGCTCGCCTAGCGGGGGAACAAGAGACCCAGTACTTC. It encodes CASSARLAGEQETQYF. The V gene is TRBV28, the J gene TRBJ2-5, with 10 nucleotides matching TRBD2. Trimming at V came to 5 bases and at J to 2 bases, leaving 8 bases not matched to a gene. The CDR3 consists of 16 residues. Germline assignment: CDR1 MDHEN and CDR2 SYDVKM.

The chain recombines TRBV14 with TRBJ2-5, with 11 bases matching TRBD1. Trimming removed 0 bases from V and 5 bases from J; junction bases left unmatched: 5. This CDR3 has 16 amino acids. The germline V gene has CDR1 SGHDN and CDR2 FVKESK. This chain's CDR3 is CASSQDWTGGWETQYF. In nucleotides, the CDR3 is TGTGCCAGCAGCCAAGACTGGACAGGGGGCTGGGAGACCCAGTACTTC.

The genes are TRBV29-1 and TRBJ2-3, with 8 bases aligning to TRBD2. This CDR3 is 15 amino acids long. Trimming took 7 bases from V and 0 from J; bases not matched to a gene: 9. CDR1 and CDR2 (germline): SQVTM, ANQGSEA. The CDR3 DNA reads as TGCAGCGGAAACGGGGGGGCGGGTAGCACAGATACGCAGTATTTT. Amino acids: CSGNGGAGSTDTQYF.

The chain is built from TRBV9 and TRBJ1-4, with a weak D call TRBD1 (6 bases). The length of the CDR3 is 15 residues. Germline V gives CDR1 SGDLS, CDR2 YYNGEE. V gave up 4 bases and J gave up 8 bases, with 18 bases separating them. CDR3 sequence: CASSSLQGLGEKLFF. The DNA of the CDR3 is TGTGCCAGCAGCTCCTTACAGGGATTGGGGGAAAAACTGTTTTTT.

This rearrangement joins TRBV2 to TRBJ1-5; 10 nucleotides agree with TRBD1. The length of the CDR3 is 15 residues. The V and J ends lost 3 bases and 4 bases, in that order; junction bases with no gene match: 3. Looked up from germline, CDR1 is SNHLY and CDR2 is FYNNEI. CDR3 in DNA: TGTGCCAGCAGTGACTGGGACAGGGGAAATCAGCCCCAGCATTTT. Translation: CASSDWDRGNQPQHF.

This clone was picked up a small number of times. The CDR3 does not close with the conserved phenylalanine or tryptophan, likely indicating a read error. It is unclear where the CDR3 begins or ends on the DNA, so no DNA is shown, and the CDR3 is as TCRdb lists it. The chain couples TRBV13 to TRBJ1-4. CDR1 and CDR2 (germline): PRHDT, FYEKMQ (reference sequence). The CDR3 is 9 residues long, counting both termini. CDR3 region: CASRISWEC.

V usage is TRBV19 and J usage is TRBJ1-6, with D hard to call. V lost 2 bases and J lost 7, with 6 bases in between. Germline V gene lookup returns CDR1 LNHDA and CDR2 SQIVND (reference sequence). The length of the CDR3 is 13 residues. This chain's CDR3 is CASSILGNSPLHF. CDR3 DNA: TGTGCCAGTAGTATACTCGGGAATTCACCCCTCCACTTT.

The chain combines TRBV18 with TRBJ2-5, with TRBD2 matching 8 bases. After removal of 5 bases from V and 0 bases from J, the junction contained 8 bases not matched to a gene. This CDR3 is built from 16 residues. Germline V CDR1 and CDR2: KGHSH, LQKENI. The CDR3 loop reads CASSSTSGEYQETQYF. The CDR3 DNA reads TGTGCCAGCTCAAGTACTAGCGGAGAGTACCAAGAGACCCAGTACTTC. The whole variable domain, filled in from reference TRBV18 and TRBJ2-5, reads NAGVMQNPRHLVRRRGQEARLRCSPMKGHSHVYWYRQLPEEGLKFMVYLQKENIIDESGMPKERFSAEFPKEGPSILRIQQVVRGDSAAYFCASSSTSGEYQETQYFGPGTRLLVL.

The chain joins TRBV11-2 to TRBJ1-2, with 7 nucleotides matching TRBD1. Germline V gives CDR1 SGHAT, CDR2 FQNNGV. Losses at the gene ends were 5 bases for V and 8 bases for J; bases not matched to a gene: 5. The CDR3 loop spans 12 amino acids. The CDR3 DNA is TGTGCCAGCAGCCCGGGACAGAGGGGCTACACCTTC. Translated: CASSPGQRGYTF.

The gene calls are TRBV5-4 and TRBJ2-5, with 7 bases matching TRBD2. Germline-derived CDR1 and CDR2 are SGHNT and YYREEE (reference sequence). Trimming at V came to 4 bases and at J to 5 bases, leaving 5 bases not matched to a gene. This CDR3 contains 13 residues. CDR3 residues: CASSLRGGETQYF. The CDR3 DNA sequence: TGTGCCAGCAGCCTCCGGGGAGGGGAGACCCAGTACTTC.